This T cell receptor beta chain was found in a study of T cells in Graves' hyperthyroidism and ophthalmopathy. RNA transcripts gave rise to amplified TCR beta CDR3 regions. Initially, a first-round RT-PCR of the TCR CDR3 employed the HTBI primer set. TCRdb re-called the multiplex PCR reads with MiXCR, one entry per CDR3 protein. The sample comprises fewer than 550,000 distinct CDR3 sequences, 15% to 19% of which are singletons, and 14% rests with the top ten. This clonotype has at least ten counts. V was clipped by 5 bases and J by 7 bases, with 15 bases between them. The CDR3 totals 12 residues. The V gene's germline CDR1 is DFQATT and CDR2 SNEGSKA (reference sequence).

The gene calls are TRBV20-1 and TRBJ2-7, with D tentatively TRBD2 (6 bases). The clonotype was recovered from a woman between 18 and 29 years old with Graves' hyperthyroidism. The sequenced sample consisted of blood. The chain's CDR3 is CSAGRGRKEQYF. Here the CDR3 DNA reads TGCAGTGCTGGGCGGGGCCGGAAGGAGCAGTACTTC.